The clone carrying this T cell receptor beta chain was seen a handful of times. The antigen is unknown. These data originate in a study of T cell responses to AZD1222 COVID-19 vaccine. Study-wide background: Pooling covered second doses at about 4 or about 12 weeks.

Profiled with immunoSEQ multiplex PCR; TCRdb holds only in-frame clones, not every one. The sample contains 90,000 to 120,000 clones, 92% of which appear only once. In germline, CDR1 is SGHNT, CDR2 YENEEA. Trimming took 10 bases from V and 5 from J; bases not matched to a gene: 7. The CDR3 sequence is 14 residues long. Study-wide findings and caveats: The CD4 TCRs associated with vaccination extended across spike and predominated at 160-218 and 743-854. An increase in Spike-specific TCR breadth and depth was observed after two AZD1222 doses. Baseline seropositivity occurred in only six or seven AZD1222 recipients.

This TCR derives from an adult in good health. The rearrangement links TRBV11-3 to TRBJ1-6, with 8 bases identical to TRBD1. The sequences come from peripheral blood, collected on day 0 of AZD1222 vaccination. The CDR3 sequence: CATRQGNNNSPLHF. CDR3 bases: TGTGCCACCCGACAGGGGAACAATAATTCACCCCTCCACTTT.